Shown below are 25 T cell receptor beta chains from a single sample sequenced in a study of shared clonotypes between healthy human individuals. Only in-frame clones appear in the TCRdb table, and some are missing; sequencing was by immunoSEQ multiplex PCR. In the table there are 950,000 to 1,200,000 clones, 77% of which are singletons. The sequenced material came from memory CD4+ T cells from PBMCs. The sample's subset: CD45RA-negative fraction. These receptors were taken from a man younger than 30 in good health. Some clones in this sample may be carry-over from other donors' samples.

DNA for the CDR3: TGTGCCAGCAGCTTAGGCAGGGGCCCCTACGAGCAGTACTTC. Protein: CASSLGRGPYEQYF. This rearrangement joins TRBV7-2 to TRBJ2-7, with D possibly being TRBD1 (6 bases). V lost 1 base and J lost 2, with 9 bases in between. The germline V gene encodes CDR1 SGHTA and CDR2 FQGNSA. The CDR3 spans 14 residues.

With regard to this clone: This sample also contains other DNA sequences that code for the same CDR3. The CDR3 reads CASSYSGGSNQPQHF. The CDR3 coding sequence is TGTGCCAGCAGTTACTCGGGGGGATCCAATCAGCCCCAGCATTTT. The J gene is TRBJ1-5, the V gene TRBV6-5, with D possibly being TRBD1 (5 bases). The CDR3 has 15 residues. Germline V gene sequence: CDR1 MNHEY, CDR2 SVGAGI. V was clipped by 0 bases and J by 3 bases, with 9 bases between them.

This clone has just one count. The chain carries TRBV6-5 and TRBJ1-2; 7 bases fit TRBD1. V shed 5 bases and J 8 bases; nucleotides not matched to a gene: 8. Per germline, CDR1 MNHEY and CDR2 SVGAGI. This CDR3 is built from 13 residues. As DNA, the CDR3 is TGTGCCAGCAGTCAATATGGGACAGCCGGCTACACCTTC. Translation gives CASSQYGTAGYTF.

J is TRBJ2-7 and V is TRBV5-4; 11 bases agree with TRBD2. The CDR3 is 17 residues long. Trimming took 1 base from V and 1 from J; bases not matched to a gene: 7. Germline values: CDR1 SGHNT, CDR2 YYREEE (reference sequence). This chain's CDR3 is CASSLSPTSGASYEQYF. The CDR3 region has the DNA TGTGCCAGCAGCTTGTCCCCGACTAGCGGGGCATCCTACGAGCAGTACTTC. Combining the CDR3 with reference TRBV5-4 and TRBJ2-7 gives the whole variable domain ETGVTQSPTHLIKTRGQQVTLRCSSQSGHNTVSWYQQALGQGPQFIFQYYREEENGRGNFPPRFSGLQFPNYSSELNVNALELDDSALYLCASSLSPTSGASYEQYFGPGTRLTVT.

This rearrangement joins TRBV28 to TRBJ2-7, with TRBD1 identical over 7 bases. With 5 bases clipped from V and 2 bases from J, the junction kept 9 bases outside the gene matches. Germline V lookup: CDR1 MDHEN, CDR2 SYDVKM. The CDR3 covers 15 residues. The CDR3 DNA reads TGTGCCAGCAGTCGAAGCTCGGACAGGACCTACGAGCAGTACTTC. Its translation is CASSRSSDRTYEQYF.

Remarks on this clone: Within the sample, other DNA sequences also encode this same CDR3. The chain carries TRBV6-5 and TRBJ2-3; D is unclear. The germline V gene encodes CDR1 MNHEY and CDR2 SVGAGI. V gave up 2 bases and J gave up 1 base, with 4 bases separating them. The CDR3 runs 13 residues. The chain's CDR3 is CASSYTGTDTQYF. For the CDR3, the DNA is TGTGCCAGCAGTTACACGGGCACAGATACGCAGTATTTT.

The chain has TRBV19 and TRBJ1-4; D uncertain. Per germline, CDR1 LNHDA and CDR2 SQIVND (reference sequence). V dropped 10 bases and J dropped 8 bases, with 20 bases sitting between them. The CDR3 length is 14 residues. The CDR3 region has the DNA TGTGCCACCAGCCGGGCCATTTTGGGGGAAAAACTGTTTTTT. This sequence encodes CATSRAILGEKLFF. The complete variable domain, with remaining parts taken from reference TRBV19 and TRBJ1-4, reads DGGITQSPKYLFRKEGQNVTLSCEQNLNHDAMYWYRQDPGQGLRLIYYSQIVNDFQKGDIAEGYSVSREKKESFPLTVTSAQKNPTAFYLCATSRAILGEKLFFGSGTQLSVL.

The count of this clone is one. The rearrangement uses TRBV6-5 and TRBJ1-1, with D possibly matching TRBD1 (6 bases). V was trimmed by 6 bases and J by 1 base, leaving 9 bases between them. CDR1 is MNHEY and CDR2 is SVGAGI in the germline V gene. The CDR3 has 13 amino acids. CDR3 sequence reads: CASRGAPNTEAFF. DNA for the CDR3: TGTGCCAGCAGGGGGGCTCCGAACACTGAAGCTTTCTTT.

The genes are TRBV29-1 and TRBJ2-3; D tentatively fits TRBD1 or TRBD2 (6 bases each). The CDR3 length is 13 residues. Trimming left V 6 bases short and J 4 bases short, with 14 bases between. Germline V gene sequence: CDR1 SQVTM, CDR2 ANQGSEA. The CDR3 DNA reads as TGCAGCGTGTTACTAGCAGGGGCAGATACGCAGTATTTT. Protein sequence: CSVLLAGADTQYF.

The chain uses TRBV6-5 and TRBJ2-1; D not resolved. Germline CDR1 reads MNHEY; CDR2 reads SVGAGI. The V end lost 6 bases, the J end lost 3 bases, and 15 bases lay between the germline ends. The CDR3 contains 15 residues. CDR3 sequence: CASRSVGGGYNEQFF. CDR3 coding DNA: TGTGCCAGCAGGAGTGTAGGTGGCGGCTACAATGAGCAGTTCTTC.

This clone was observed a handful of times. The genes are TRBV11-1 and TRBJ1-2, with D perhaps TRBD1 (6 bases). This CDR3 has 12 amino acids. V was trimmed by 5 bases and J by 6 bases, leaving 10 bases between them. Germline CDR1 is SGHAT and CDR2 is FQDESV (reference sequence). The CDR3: CASSQDRDGYTF. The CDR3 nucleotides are TGTGCCAGCAGCCAGGACAGAGATGGCTACACCTTC.

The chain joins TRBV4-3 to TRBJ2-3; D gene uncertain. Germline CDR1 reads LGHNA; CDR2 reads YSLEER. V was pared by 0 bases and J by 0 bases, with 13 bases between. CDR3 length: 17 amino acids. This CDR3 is CASSQDLWGTSTDTQYF. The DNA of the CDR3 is TGCGCCAGCAGCCAAGATCTATGGGGAACTAGCACAGATACGCAGTATTTT.

As DNA, the CDR3 is TGTGCCAGCAGCTTAGTGCGCGGGGGCGAGACTGAAGCTTTCTTT. This codes for CASSLVRGGETEAFF. The rearrangement joins TRBV7-9 to TRBJ1-1; tentative D call: TRBD1 (6 bases). Germline-derived CDR1 and CDR2 are SEHNR and FQNEAQ (reference sequence). Trimming took off 1 base at V and 5 bases at J, with 14 bases between the two ends. The CDR3 is 15 residues long.

CDR3 DNA: TGTGCATCCAGCGGGTCTTACAATGAGCAGTTCTTC. Translated, it gives CASSGSYNEQFF. This rearrangement joins TRBV25-1 to TRBJ2-1; perhaps TRBD2 as D (6 bases). The germline CDR1 and CDR2 sequences are MGHDK and SYGVNS. The length of the CDR3 is 12 residues.

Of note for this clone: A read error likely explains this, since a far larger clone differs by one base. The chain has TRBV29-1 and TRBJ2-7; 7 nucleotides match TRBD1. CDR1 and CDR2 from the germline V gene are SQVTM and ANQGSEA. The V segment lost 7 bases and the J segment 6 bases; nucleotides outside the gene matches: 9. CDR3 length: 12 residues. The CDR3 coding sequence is TGCAGCGGGTGGACAGGCGAACTCGAGCAGTACTTC. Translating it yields CSGWTGELEQYF.

The CDR3 loop is CASSTSSQGGETQYF. The CDR3 coding sequence is TGCGCCAGCAGCACCTCCTCACAGGGAGGAGAGACCCAGTACTTC. This rearrangement joins TRBV5-1 to TRBJ2-5; perhaps D is TRBD1 or TRBD2 (6 bases each). The CDR3 runs 15 residues. Trimming left V 4 bases short and J 4 bases short, with 17 bases between. Germline V gene data show CDR1 as SGHRS and CDR2 as YFSETQ.

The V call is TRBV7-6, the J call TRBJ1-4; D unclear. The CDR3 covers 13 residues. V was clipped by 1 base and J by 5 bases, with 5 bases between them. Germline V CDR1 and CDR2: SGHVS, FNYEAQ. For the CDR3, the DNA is TGTGCCAGCAGCTTAGTCGTGAATGAAAAACTGTTTTTT. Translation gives CASSLVVNEKLFF.

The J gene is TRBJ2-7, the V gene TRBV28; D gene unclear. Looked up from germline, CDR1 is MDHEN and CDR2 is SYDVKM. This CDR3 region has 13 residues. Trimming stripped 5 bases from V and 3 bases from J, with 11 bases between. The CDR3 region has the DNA TGTGCCAGCAGTCGACCTTTAAACTACGAGCAGTACTTC. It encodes CASSRPLNYEQYF.

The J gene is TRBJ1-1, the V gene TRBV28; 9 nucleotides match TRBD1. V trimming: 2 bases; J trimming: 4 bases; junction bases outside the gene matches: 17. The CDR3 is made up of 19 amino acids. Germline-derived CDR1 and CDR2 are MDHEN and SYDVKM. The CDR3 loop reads CASSLGPGTGPTLSTEAFF. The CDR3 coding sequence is TGTGCCAGCAGTTTAGGCCCCGGGACAGGGCCGACATTGAGCACTGAAGCTTTCTTT.

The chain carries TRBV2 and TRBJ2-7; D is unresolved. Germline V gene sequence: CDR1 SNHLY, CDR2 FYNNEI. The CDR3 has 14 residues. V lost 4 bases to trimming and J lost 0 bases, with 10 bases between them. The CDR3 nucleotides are TGTGCCAGCAGTGCCGACTGGAGCTCCTACGAGCAGTACTTC. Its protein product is CASSADWSSYEQYF.

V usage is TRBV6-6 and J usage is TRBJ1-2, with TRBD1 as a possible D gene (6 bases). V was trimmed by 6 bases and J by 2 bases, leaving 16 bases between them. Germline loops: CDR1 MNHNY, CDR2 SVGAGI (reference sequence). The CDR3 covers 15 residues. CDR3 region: CASRHTGTKNYGYTF. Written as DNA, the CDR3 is TGTGCCAGCAGACACACCGGGACAAAGAACTATGGCTACACCTTC.

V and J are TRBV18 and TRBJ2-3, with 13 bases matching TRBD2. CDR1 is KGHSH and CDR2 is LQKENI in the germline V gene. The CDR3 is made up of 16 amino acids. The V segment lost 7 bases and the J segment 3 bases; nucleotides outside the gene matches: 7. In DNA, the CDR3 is TGTGCCAGCTTGGGACTAGCGGGGCGAGGGACAGATACGCAGTATTTT. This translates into CASLGLAGRGTDTQYF.

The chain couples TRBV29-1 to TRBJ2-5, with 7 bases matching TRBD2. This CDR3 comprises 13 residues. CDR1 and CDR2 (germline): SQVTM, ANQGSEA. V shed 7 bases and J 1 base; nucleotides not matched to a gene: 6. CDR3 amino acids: CSGAGRGQETQYF. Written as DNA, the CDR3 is TGCAGCGGGGCGGGGAGGGGCCAAGAGACCCAGTACTTC.

The CDR3 loop is CASSPRVQGPSTDTQYF. CDR3 nucleotides: TGTGCCAGCAGCCCGAGGGTTCAGGGTCCTAGCACAGATACGCAGTATTTT. This chain links TRBV13 with TRBJ2-3; D possibly uses TRBD1 or TRBD2 (5 bases each). Trimming took off 5 bases at V and 0 bases at J, with 18 bases between the two ends. Germline CDR1 and CDR2: PRHDT and FYEKMQ (reference sequence). The CDR3 runs to 17 residues.

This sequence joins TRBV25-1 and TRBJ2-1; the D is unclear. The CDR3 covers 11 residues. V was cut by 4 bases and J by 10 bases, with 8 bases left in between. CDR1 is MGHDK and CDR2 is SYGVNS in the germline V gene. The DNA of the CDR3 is TGTGCCAGCAGTGTAGTTCAGGAGCAGTTCTTC. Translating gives CASSVVQEQFF.